Listed below are T cell receptor beta chains from one sample, sequenced in a study of monozygotic twins with inflammatory bowel disease. Following a re-call of the 5' RACE reads, TCRdb has one entry per CDR3 protein and lacks DNA. The sample shows more than 120,000 distinct CDR3 sequences, and less than 3% sits with its ten largest clones. Sequencing was carried out using blood. Every receptor here comes from a human donor with ulcerative colitis or Crohn's disease, or a healthy co-twin of an affected twin (not recorded which). Each CDR3 is given with its conserved first and last residue. Each record gives: V gene, J gene, CDR3 protein.

TRBV7-9	TRBJ2-1	CASSLVGGGHNEQFF
TRBV6-2/TRBV6-3	TRBJ1-5	CASSGQVLGNQPQHF
TRBV9	TRBJ1-3	CASSYAFSGNTIYF
TRBV12-3/TRBV12-4	TRBJ1-4	CASRMTGENEKLFF
TRBV24-1	TRBJ2-5	CATSESGLALQETQYF
TRBV7-2	TRBJ2-7	CASTAHTGVGYEQYF
TRBV5-5	TRBJ2-3	CASSWIGGQDTDTQYF
TRBV20-1	TRBJ1-1	CSAAGGATEAFF
TRBV3-1	TRBJ2-5	CASSLPGLVQETQYF
TRBV20-1	TRBJ1-5	CSARETGSGQPQHF
TRBV5-4	TRBJ1-2	CASSGGEYGYTF
TRBV7-3	TRBJ1-1	CASSMGTGGRTEAFF
TRBV7-9	TRBJ1-1	CASSPDTGITEAFF
TRBV12-3/TRBV12-4	TRBJ1-6	CASSTWTGFDSPLHF
TRBV23-1	TRBJ2-3	CASSRHRVETDTQYF
TRBV9	TRBJ2-1	CASNIAGGNNEQFF
TRBV9	TRBJ1-6	CASSVEVTNSPLHF
TRBV20-1	TRBJ1-5	CSARGGKGGNQPQHF
TRBV5-1	TRBJ2-1	CASNRDRGQDEQFF
TRBV9	TRBJ2-7	CASSVVGQGAHEQYF
TRBV15	TRBJ2-1	CATSRDGQRTSSYNEQFF
TRBV7-9	TRBJ2-5	CASSARTGPETQYF
TRBV7-6	TRBJ2-5	CASSPQDRVTETQYF
TRBV4-1	TRBJ1-1	CASSQESGYETEAFF
TRBV5-1	TRBJ2-2	CASSFITGANTGELFF